The 5 T cell receptor beta chains listed next were all sequenced from one sample in a study of cytomegalovirus exposure and HLA in healthy donors (dated by TCRdb to 2015 to 2018). Library creation used the immunoSEQ multiplex PCR assay. The multiplex PCR relied on a mix of 60 forward primers for TCR Vbeta segments and 13 reverse primers for TCR Jbeta segments. TCRdb retrieved this table from immuneACCESS and kept in-frame rearrangements only. Not all clones are present; in checked studies, unresolved V genes account for under half, and no reason is known for the remainder. The sample has some 95,000 clones on record, over 70% of them singletons. The top ten clones comprise under 8% of the sample. Sequencing was performed on PBMCs. These receptors were taken from a man aged 50 to 60 in good health and CMV-seropositive.

This rearrangement joins TRBV14 to TRBJ2-7; 7 bases fit TRBD2. Trimming took 7 bases from V and 11 from J; bases not matched to a gene: 14. The CDR3 is 13 residues long. Germline V gives CDR1 SGHDN, CDR2 FVKESK. CDR3 protein: CASTGPRPREKYF. The DNA for the CDR3 is TGTGCCAGCACCGGGCCGCGCCCGCGGGAGAAGTACTTC. Full variable domain (rest looked up from reference TRBV14 and TRBJ2-7): EAGVTQFPSHSVIEKGQTVTLRCDPISGHDNLYWYRRVMGKEIKFLLHFVKESKQDESGMPNNRFLAERTGGTYSTLKVQPAELEDSGVYFCASTGPRPREKYFGPGTRLTVT.

The chain combines TRBV5-8 with TRBJ2-2, with 8 positions matching TRBD2. V gave up 3 bases and J gave up 8 bases; unmatched junction bases: 6. Germline V gene data show CDR1 as SGHTS and CDR2 as YDEGEE. The CDR3 has 14 residues. CDR3 region: CASSSGGAYGELFF. The CDR3 nucleotides are TGTGCCAGCAGCTCCGGGGGGGCCTATGGGGAGCTGTTTTTT.

J is TRBJ2-5 and V is TRBV15; the D gene is possibly TRBD1 (6 bases). Trimming shortened V by 9 bases and J by 5 bases, and 28 bases separated the two germline ends. The CDR3 consists of 17 residues. Germline V gene sequence: CDR1 LNHNV, CDR2 YYDKDF (reference sequence). CDR3 DNA sequence: TGTGCCACTCCGATGGACAGAACCACGCAGTCATACGAGACCCAGTACTTC. Its protein product is CATPMDRTTQSYETQYF. Full variable domain (missing parts from reference TRBV15 and TRBJ2-5): DAMVIQNPRYQVTQFGKPVTLSCSQTLNHNVMYWYQQKSSQAPKLLFHYYDKDFNNEADTPDNFQSRRPNTSFCFLDIRSPGLGDTAMYLCATPMDRTTQSYETQYFGPGTRLLVL.

The rearrangement joins TRBV5-1 to TRBJ2-7; perhaps TRBD1 as D (5 bases). Germline assignment: CDR1 SGHRS and CDR2 YFSETQ. Trimming stripped 2 bases from V and 3 bases from J, with 9 bases between. The CDR3 contains 13 residues. The CDR3 bases are TGCGCCAGCAGCTTCAAGGGGAACTACGAGCAGTACTTC. It specifies CASSFKGNYEQYF.

This chain joins TRBV6-5 and TRBJ2-4; TRBD1 aligns across 12 bases. The CDR3 spans 16 residues. V gave up 0 bases and J gave up 6 bases; unmatched junction bases: 3. Per the germline V gene, CDR1 is MNHEY and CDR2 is SVGAGI. The CDR3 loop is CASSYSGTGGSNIQYF. CDR3 sequence (DNA): TGTGCCAGCAGTTACTCGGGGACAGGGGGCTCAAACATTCAGTACTTC.